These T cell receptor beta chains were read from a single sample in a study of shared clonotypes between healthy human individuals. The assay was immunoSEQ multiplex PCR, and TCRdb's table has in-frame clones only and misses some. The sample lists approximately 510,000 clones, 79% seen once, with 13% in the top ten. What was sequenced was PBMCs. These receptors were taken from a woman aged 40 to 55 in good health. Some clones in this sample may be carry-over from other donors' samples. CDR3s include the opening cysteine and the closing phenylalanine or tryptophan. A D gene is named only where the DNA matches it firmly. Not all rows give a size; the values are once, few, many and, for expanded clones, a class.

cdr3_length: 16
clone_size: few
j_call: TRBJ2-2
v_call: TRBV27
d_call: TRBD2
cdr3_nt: TGTGCCAGCAGTTTATTGTTTAGCGGGAGGGCCGGGGAGCTGTTTTTT
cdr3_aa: CASSLLFSGRAGELFF

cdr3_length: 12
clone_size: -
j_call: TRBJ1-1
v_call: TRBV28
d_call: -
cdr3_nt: TGTGCCAGCAGTGGGGAATCTTGGAAAGCTTTCTTT
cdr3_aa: CASSGESWKAFF

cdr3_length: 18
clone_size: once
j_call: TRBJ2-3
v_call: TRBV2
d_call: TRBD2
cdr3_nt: TGTGCCAAAGGGACTAGCGGGAGGGCGGTTCTTGGCACAGATACGCAGTATTTT
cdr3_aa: CAKGTSGRAVLGTDTQYF

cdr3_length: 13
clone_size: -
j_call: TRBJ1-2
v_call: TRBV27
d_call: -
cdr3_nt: TGTGCCAGCAGACCAACAGGGTCCTATGGCTACACCTTC
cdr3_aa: CASRPTGSYGYTF

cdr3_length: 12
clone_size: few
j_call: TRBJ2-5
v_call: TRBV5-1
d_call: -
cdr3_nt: TGCGCCAGCAGCTTGGCCCAGGAGACCCAGTACTTC
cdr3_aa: CASSLAQETQYF

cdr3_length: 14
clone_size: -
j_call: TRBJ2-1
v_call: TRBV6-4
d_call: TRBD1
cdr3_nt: TGTGCCAGCAGTTTGGACAGGGGGCTAGGTGAGCAGTTCTTC
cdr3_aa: CASSLDRGLGEQFF

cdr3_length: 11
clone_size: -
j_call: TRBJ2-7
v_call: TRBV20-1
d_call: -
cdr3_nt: TGCAGTGCTAGGCTTTCCTACGAGCAGTACTTC
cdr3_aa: CSARLSYEQYF

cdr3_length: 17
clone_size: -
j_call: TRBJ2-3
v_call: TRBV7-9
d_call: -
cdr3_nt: TGTGCCAGCAGCTTAAGTATGGCCGCCCTAAGCACAGATACGCAGTATTTT
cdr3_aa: CASSLSMAALSTDTQYF

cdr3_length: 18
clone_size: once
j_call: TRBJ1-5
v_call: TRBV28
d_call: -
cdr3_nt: TGTGCCAGCAGTCCCGCGGGGGATGGGGCTATGAGCAATCAGCCCCAGCATTTT
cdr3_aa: CASSPAGDGAMSNQPQHF

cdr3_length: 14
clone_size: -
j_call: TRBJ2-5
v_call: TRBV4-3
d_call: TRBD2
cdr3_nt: TGCGCCAGCAGCCAAGAAGGGACTAGCGAAACCCAGTACTTC
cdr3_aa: CASSQEGTSETQYF

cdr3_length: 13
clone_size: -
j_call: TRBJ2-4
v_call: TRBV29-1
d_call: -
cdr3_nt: TGCAGCGTTGAAGAACCGGGACTTAACATTCAGTACTTC
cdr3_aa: CSVEEPGLNIQYF

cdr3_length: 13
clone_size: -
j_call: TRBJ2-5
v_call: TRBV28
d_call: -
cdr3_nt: TGTGCCAGCAGCTCATCGGGGTGGGAGACCCAGTACTTC
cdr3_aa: CASSSSGWETQYF

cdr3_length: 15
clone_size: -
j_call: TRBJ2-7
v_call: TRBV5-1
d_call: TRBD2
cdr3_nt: TGCGCCAGCAGCTTGGACTACGGGAGGTCCTACGAGCAGTACTTC
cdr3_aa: CASSLDYGRSYEQYF

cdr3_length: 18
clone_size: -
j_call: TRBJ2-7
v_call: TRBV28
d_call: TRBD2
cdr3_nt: TGTGCCAGCAGATACTCCGCCGGACTAGCGGGAGGGCCGGGCGAGCAGTACTTC
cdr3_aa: CASRYSAGLAGGPGEQYF

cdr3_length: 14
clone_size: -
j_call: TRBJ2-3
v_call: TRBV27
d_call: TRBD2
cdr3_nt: TGTGCCACCGAAGGACTAGCGGGAAGTCGGGCGCAGTATTTT
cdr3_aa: CATEGLAGSRAQYF

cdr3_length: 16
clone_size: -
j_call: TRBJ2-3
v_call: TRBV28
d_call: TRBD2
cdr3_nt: TGTGCCAGCAGTTCCTCCTGGCGGGAGTTGACAGATACGCAGTATTTT
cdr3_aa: CASSSSWRELTDTQYF

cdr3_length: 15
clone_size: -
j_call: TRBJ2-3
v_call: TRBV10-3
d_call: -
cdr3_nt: TGTGCCATCAGTGAGAGCCCCGCAGGGGTAGATACGCAGTATTTT
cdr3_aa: CAISESPAGVDTQYF

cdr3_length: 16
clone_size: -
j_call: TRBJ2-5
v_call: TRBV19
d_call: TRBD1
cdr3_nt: TGTGCCAGTAGTTTCGGGACAGGGGGAGTGGGGGAGACCCAGTACTTC
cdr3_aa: CASSFGTGGVGETQYF

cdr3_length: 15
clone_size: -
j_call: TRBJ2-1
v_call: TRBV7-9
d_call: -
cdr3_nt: TGTGCCAGCAGCTTAGGTGGGGCAGAGGACAATGAGCAGTTCTTC
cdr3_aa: CASSLGGAEDNEQFF

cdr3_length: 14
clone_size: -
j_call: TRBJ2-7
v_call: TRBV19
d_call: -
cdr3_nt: TGTGCCAGTAGCCCGACTGGACAGTCCTACGAGCAGTACTTC
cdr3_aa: CASSPTGQSYEQYF

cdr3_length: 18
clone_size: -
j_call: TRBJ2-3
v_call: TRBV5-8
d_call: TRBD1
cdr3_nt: TGTGCCAGCAGCTTGGGGTTCGGGACAGGGGCTCACACAGATACGCAGTATTTT
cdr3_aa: CASSLGFGTGAHTDTQYF

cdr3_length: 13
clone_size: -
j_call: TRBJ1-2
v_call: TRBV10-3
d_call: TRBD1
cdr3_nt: TGTGCCATCAGTGGAGACAGGGTGCATGGCTACACCTTC
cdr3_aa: CAISGDRVHGYTF

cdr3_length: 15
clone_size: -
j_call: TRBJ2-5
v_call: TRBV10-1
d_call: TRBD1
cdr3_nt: TGCGCCAGCAGCAGCTCCGGGACAGGGATAGAGACCCAGTACTTC
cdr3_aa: CASSSSGTGIETQYF

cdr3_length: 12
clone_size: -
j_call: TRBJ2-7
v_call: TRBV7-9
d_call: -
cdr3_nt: TGTGCCAGCAGTCCTACTAGCTACGAGCAGTACTTC
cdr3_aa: CASSPTSYEQYF

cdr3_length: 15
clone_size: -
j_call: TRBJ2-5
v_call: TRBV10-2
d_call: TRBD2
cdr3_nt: TGCGCCAGCAGAGGGACTAGCGGGAGTAAAGAGACCCAGTACTTC
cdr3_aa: CASRGTSGSKETQYF

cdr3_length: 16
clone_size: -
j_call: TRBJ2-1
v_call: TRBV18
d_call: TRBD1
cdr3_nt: TGTGCCAGCTCATCGGGACAGCCGGGGCAATCCGATGAGCAGTTCTTC
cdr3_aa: CASSSGQPGQSDEQFF

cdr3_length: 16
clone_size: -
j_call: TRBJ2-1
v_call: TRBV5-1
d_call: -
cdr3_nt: TGCGCCAGCAGCTTGGCCGGGGGTAGCTCCTACAATGAGCAGTTCTTC
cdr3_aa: CASSLAGGSSYNEQFF

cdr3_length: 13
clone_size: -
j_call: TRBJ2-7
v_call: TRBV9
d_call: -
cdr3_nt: TGTGCCAGCAGCTCACAGGGAGGAAACGAGCAGTACTTC
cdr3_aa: CASSSQGGNEQYF

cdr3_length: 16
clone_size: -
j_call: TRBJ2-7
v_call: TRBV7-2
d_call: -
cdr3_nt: TGTGCCAGCAGCCCAAGACGGGATACCCGACCCTACGAGCAGTACTTC
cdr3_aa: CASSPRRDTRPYEQYF

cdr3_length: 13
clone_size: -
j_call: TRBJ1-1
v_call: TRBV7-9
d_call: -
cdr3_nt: TGTGCCAGCAGCTTAGCGCCCAGCGGAGAGGATTTCTTT
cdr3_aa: CASSLAPSGEDFF

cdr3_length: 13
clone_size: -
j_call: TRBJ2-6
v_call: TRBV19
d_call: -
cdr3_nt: TGTGCCACCAGGGTAGTTGGGGCCAACGTCCTGACTTTC
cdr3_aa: CATRVVGANVLTF

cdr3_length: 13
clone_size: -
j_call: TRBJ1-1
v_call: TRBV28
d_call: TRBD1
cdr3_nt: TGTGCCAGCAGCTCGGGACAGAGCACTGAAGCTTTCTTT
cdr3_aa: CASSSGQSTEAFF

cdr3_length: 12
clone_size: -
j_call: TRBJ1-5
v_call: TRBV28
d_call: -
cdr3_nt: TGTGCCAGCAGTAGGGGGGATCAGCCCCAGCATTTT
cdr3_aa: CASSRGDQPQHF

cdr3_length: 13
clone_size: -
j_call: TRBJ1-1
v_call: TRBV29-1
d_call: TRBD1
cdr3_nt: TGCAGCGTTGAACACCCGGGACAGACTGAAGCTTTCTTT
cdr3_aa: CSVEHPGQTEAFF

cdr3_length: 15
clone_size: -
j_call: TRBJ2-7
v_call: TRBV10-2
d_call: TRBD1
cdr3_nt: TGCGCCAGCAGTGGTCCGGACAGGCTCGCCTACGAGCAGTACTTC
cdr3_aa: CASSGPDRLAYEQYF

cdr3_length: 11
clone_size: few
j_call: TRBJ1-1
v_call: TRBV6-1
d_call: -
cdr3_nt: TGTGCCAGCAGTGTTAAACTAGAAGCTTTCTTT
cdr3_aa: CASSVKLEAFF

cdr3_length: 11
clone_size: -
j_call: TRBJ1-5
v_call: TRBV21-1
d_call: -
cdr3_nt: TGTGCCAGCAGCAAATATCAGCCCCAGCATTTT
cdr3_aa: CASSKYQPQHF

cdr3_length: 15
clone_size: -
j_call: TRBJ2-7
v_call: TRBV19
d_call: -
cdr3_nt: TGTGCCAGTAGTATCATTTTGGACAGCTCCTACGAGCAGTACTTC
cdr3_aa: CASSIILDSSYEQYF

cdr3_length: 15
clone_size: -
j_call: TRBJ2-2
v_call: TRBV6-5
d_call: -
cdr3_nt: TGTGCCAGCCGAACCCCTGGAGTAGCGACCGGGGAGCTGTTTTTT
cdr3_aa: CASRTPGVATGELFF

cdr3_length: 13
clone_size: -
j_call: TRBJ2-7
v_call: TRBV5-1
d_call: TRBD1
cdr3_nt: TGCGCCAGCACTTCCGGGACAGGGTACGAGCAGTACTTC
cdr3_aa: CASTSGTGYEQYF

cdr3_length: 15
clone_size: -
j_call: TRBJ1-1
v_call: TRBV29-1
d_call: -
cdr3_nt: TGCAGCGTTGGGGCCGGGTGGGGGATGAACACTGAAGCTTTCTTT
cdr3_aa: CSVGAGWGMNTEAFF

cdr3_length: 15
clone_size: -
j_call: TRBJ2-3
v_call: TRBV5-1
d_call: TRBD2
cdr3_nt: TGCGCCAGCAGCTTGGTTGCGGGGGAGGGAGATACGCAGTATTTT
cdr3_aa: CASSLVAGEGDTQYF

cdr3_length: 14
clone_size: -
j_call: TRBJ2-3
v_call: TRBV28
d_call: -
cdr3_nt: TGTGCCAGCAGCCCCAGGGCGCGCACAGATACGCAGTATTTT
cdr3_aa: CASSPRARTDTQYF

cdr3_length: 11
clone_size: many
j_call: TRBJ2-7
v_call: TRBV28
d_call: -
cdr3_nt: TGTGCCAGCGCGGCGGTTTACGAGCAGTACTTC
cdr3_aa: CASAAVYEQYF

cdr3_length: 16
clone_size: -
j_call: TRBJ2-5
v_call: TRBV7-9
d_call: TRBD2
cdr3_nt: TGTGCCAGCCCGGGACTAGCGGGAGGCAGTCAAGAGACCCAGTACTTC
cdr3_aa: CASPGLAGGSQETQYF

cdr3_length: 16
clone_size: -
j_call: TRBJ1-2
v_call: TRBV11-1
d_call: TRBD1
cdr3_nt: TGTGCCAGCAGCCCCCCCAATCAGGGGGCCTACTATGGCTACACCTTC
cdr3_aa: CASSPPNQGAYYGYTF

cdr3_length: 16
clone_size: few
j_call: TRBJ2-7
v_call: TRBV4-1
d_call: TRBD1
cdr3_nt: TGCGCCAGCAGCCAAAAGGTAGGACAGGGACCCTACGAGCAGTACTTC
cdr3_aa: CASSQKVGQGPYEQYF

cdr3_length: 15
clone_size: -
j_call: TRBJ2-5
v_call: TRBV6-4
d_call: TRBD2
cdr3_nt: TGTGCCAGCACTCCTAGCGGGAGGTACCAAGAGACCCAGTACTTC
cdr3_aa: CASTPSGRYQETQYF

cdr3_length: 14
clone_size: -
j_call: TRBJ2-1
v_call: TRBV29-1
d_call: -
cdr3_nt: TGCAGCGTCCCGGGGCTAGCGCCCGGCAATGAGCAGTTCTTC
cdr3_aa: CSVPGLAPGNEQFF

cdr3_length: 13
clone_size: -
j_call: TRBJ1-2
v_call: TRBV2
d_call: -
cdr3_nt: TGTGCCAGCAGGTACTATTCGGATTATGGCTACACCTTC
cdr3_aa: CASRYYSDYGYTF